The 5 T cell receptor beta chains below were found in one sample sequenced in a study of T cell repertoires in cytomegalovirus infection (dated by TCRdb to the late 2010s). No antigen is known for these receptors. In the paper's terms, the treatment or condition label means: in vitro stimulation with specific CMV peptide epitopes to enrich CMV-specific T cells. The sample was run on an Illumina HiSeq 1500. Starting from the raw public reads, TCRdb applied fastp trimming at Q25, assembled clones with MiXCR and retained in-frame beta chains. Identical CDR3 proteins give one entry, which carries the most common genes and DNA. The sample contains 600,000 to 700,000 distinct CDR3 sequences, roughly 33% of them found a single time. The ten most abundant clones make up 18% of the sample. This specimen consisted of cultured PBMCs, obtained from culture after CMV antigen stimulation. The receptors come from a human donor in good health (CMV status not recorded). Some clones in this sample may be carry-over from other donors' samples.

This clonotype has just a few counts. V usage is TRBV7-2 and J usage is TRBJ2-3; D not certain. The germline CDR1 and CDR2 sequences are SGHTA and FQGNSA. This CDR3 spans 15 amino acids. V gave up 0 bases and J gave up 2 bases, with 9 bases separating them. CDR3 loop: CASSLAGMYTDTQYF. The CDR3 DNA is TGTGCCAGCAGCTTAGCTGGGATGTACACAGATACGCAGTATTTT.

This clonotype was seen many times. The gene calls are TRBV7-2 and TRBJ2-7, with 13 bases that match TRBD2. This CDR3 region has 17 residues. Trimming took 4 bases from V and 7 from J; bases not matched to a gene: 13. Germline-derived CDR1 and CDR2 are SGHTA and FQGNSA. CDR3 loop: CASSSSPGLAGSGEQYF. CDR3 sequence (DNA): TGTGCCAGCAGCTCTAGCCCGGGACTAGCGGGATCGGGTGAGCAGTACTTC.

CDR3 protein: CASSLGERSEQYF. The CDR3 bases are TGTGCCAGCAGCTTAGGGGAGCGGTCCGAGCAGTACTTC. The gene calls are TRBV7-9 and TRBJ2-7, with a tentative D call TRBD2 (5 bases). This CDR3 comprises 13 residues. Germline-derived CDR1 and CDR2 are SEHNR and FQNEAQ (reference sequence). V was shortened by 1 base and J by 6 bases, with 10 bases between the two germline ends. Full variable domain (missing parts from reference TRBV7-9 and TRBJ2-7): DTGVSQNPRHKITKRGQNVTFRCDPISEHNRLYWYRQTLGQGPEFLTYFQNEAQLEKSRLLSDRFSAERPKGSFSTLEIQRTEQGDSAMYLCASSLGERSEQYFGPGTRLTVT.

V is TRBV4-2 and J is TRBJ1-2; possible D gene TRBD1, 5 bases. Germline-derived CDR1 and CDR2 are LGHNA and YNFKEQ. Trimming cost V 0 bases and J 4 bases, with 15 bases left between them. The CDR3 length is 16 residues. The CDR3 bases are TGTGCCAGCAGCCAAGATTGGGGCCGGCCGGCCTATGGCTACACCTTC. It yields the protein CASSQDWGRPAYGYTF.

There are a few counts of this clonotype. This sequence joins TRBV18 and TRBJ1-5, with TRBD1 identical over 8 bases. Trimming removed 5 bases from V and 1 base from J; junction bases left unmatched: 10. Germline-derived CDR1 and CDR2 are KGHSH and LQKENI. The CDR3 runs to 17 residues. Written as DNA, the CDR3 is TGTGCCAGCTCAGCCCAGGGGGCGAGTGGAAGCAATCAGCCCCAGCATTTT. It translates to CASSAQGASGSNQPQHF.